This TCR beta chain was sequenced for a study of cytomegalovirus exposure and HLA in healthy donors. Study observations and caveats: Specific recognition of CMV antigens was confirmed in vitro for a few chains (all CMV-associated).

V dropped 0 bases and J dropped 0; count of bases not matched to a gene: 0. CDR1 MRHNA and CDR2 SNTAGT come from the germline V gene. The CDR3 runs to 15 residues. To note about this clone: Its antigen remains unidentified. The sample contains more than one DNA sequence encoding this CDR3.

The donors were in the approximately 130-subject validation cohort; that cohort was separate from the roughly 700-subject first cohort. The data were produced by immunoSEQ multiplex PCR, yet TCRdb's version contains in-frame clones alone and is incomplete. The profile shows 50,000 or so clones, roughly nine tenths of them singletons. This chain joins TRBV6-4 and TRBJ2-3; 7 nucleotides agree with TRBD2. The sequenced sample consisted of PBMCs. This sequence originates from a woman under 30 in good health and CMV-seropositive. The CDR3 bases are TGTGCCAGCAGTGACTCCGGGGGGAGCACAGATACGCAGTATTTT. This codes for CASSDSGGSTDTQYF.